The rows below give T cell receptor beta chains drawn from one sample of a study of blood T cell repertoires in COVID-19. Assay used: immunoSEQ multiplex PCR; TCRdb lists only in-frame clones, some missing. The sample gives a few hundred thousand clones, around 85% of which show up once; 3.5% to 4% is in the top ten. Sample: peripheral blood. These receptors all stem from a woman aged 18-35 years with acute or convalescent COVID-19. Each CDR3 is given with its conserved first and last residue. Each record gives: J gene, D gene, V gene, clone size, CDR3 protein, CDR3 DNA. D genes are given only for firm matches. Clone size is shown for a subset of rows, as once, few, many or a class of expanded clone.

TRBJ1-1	.	TRBV4-1	.	CASSLHSNTEAFF	TGCGCCAGCAGCCTTCATTCGAACACTGAAGCTTTCTTT
TRBJ1-1	.	TRBV19	.	CASRSDRLNTEAFF	TGTGCCAGTAGGAGCGACAGGCTGAACACTGAAGCTTTCTTT
TRBJ2-1	.	TRBV11-2	.	CASSLEVGAGEQFF	TGTGCCAGCAGCTTAGAGGTGGGGGCCGGTGAGCAGTTCTTC
TRBJ2-3	TRBD2	TRBV7-2	.	CASTLSGLAGGPTDTQYF	TGTGCCAGCACGCTGTCGGGACTAGCGGGAGGGCCAACAGATACGCAGTATTTT
TRBJ2-1	.	TRBV5-1	.	CASSLGGEQFF	TGCGCCAGCAGCCTCGGCGGTGAGCAGTTCTTC
TRBJ1-1	.	TRBV5-6	.	CASSLGPGENTEAFF	TGTGCCAGCAGCTTGGGGCCAGGGGAAAACACTGAAGCTTTCTTT
TRBJ2-3	TRBD2	TRBV3-1/TRBV3-2	.	CASSPLPSGEGDTQYF	TGTGCCAGCAGCCCCCTACCCAGCGGGGAGGGAGATACGCAGTATTTT
TRBJ2-3	TRBD2	TRBV19	.	CASSMILAGDSRDTQYF	TGTGCCAGTAGTATGATCCTAGCGGGGGATTCACGAGATACGCAGTATTTT
TRBJ1-5	.	TRBV19	.	CASSIDLNQPQHF	TGTGCCAGTAGTATAGACCTCAATCAGCCCCAGCATTTT
TRBJ2-4	.	TRBV4-1	.	CASSQEGLPAGNIQYF	TGCGCCAGCAGCCAAGAAGGCCTCCCGGCGGGAAACATTCAGTACTTC
TRBJ2-7	TRBD1	TRBV2	.	CASRLGQGAYEQYF	TGTGCCAGCAGGCTGGGACAGGGGGCCTACGAGCAGTACTTC
TRBJ2-3	.	TRBV3-1/TRBV3-2	once	CASSPSGAGSTTSTDTQYF	TGTGCCAGCAGCCCCTCAGGCGCGGGAAGTACCACTAGTACAGATACGCAGTATTTT
TRBJ2-1	TRBD2	TRBV2	once	CASSLAGSYNEQFF	TGTGCCAGCAGTCTAGCGGGTTCCTACAATGAGCAGTTCTTC
TRBJ2-5	TRBD2	TRBV18	.	CASSPLALAGSLETQYF	TGTGCCAGCTCACCATTAGCCCTAGCGGGGAGTTTAGAGACCCAGTACTTC
TRBJ2-1	TRBD2	TRBV6-5	.	CASSTTRDYDNEQFF	TGTGCCAGCAGTACTACCCGGGACTACGACAATGAGCAGTTCTTC
TRBJ1-1	.	TRBV5-1	.	CASSISIGRNTEAFF	TGCGCCAGCAGCATATCGATTGGGAGGAACACTGAAGCTTTCTTT
TRBJ2-7	.	TRBV3-1/TRBV3-2	.	CASSPLRVWGHEQYF	TGTGCCAGCAGCCCTTTGAGAGTCTGGGGCCACGAGCAGTACTTC
TRBJ2-7	.	TRBV28	.	CASSLSTAFPHEQYF	TGTGCCAGCAGTTTATCGACTGCCTTTCCCCACGAGCAGTACTTC
TRBJ2-2	.	TRBV27	.	CASSLDYLFANTGELFF	TGTGCCAGCAGTTTGGACTACCTGTTCGCGAACACCGGGGAGCTGTTTTTT
TRBJ2-3	TRBD2	TRBV11-3	.	CASSLGASGSTDTQYF	TGTGCCAGCAGCTTAGGGGCTAGCGGGAGTACAGATACGCAGTATTTT
TRBJ2-7	.	TRBV4-1	once	CASSQGRGGLAQRRYF	TGCGCCAGCAGCCAAGGTAGAGGTGGGCTAGCGCAACGTCGGTACTTC
TRBJ2-3	TRBD2	TRBV3-1/TRBV3-2	.	CASSQVRDLLRTSGPTSTDTQYF	TGTGCCAGCAGCCAAGTCCGGGACCTCCTAAGGACTAGCGGGCCAACTAGCACAGATACGCAGTATTTT
TRBJ1-1	.	TRBV28	.	CASSTAQGKGAFF	TGTGCCAGCAGCACCGCCCAGGGGAAAGGAGCTTTCTTT
TRBJ2-3	TRBD2	TRBV7-6	.	CASSLVLAGEGPDTQYF	TGTGCCAGCAGCTTAGTACTAGCGGGAGAAGGCCCAGATACGCAGTATTTT
TRBJ2-1	TRBD2	TRBV10-1	.	CASSESTSLEGNEQFF	TGCGCCAGCAGTGAGTCGACTAGCTTGGAGGGTAATGAGCAGTTCTTC
TRBJ2-3	.	TRBV25-1	.	CASSDGGAIDTQYF	TGTGCCAGCAGTGATGGGGGGGCCATCGATACGCAGTATTTT